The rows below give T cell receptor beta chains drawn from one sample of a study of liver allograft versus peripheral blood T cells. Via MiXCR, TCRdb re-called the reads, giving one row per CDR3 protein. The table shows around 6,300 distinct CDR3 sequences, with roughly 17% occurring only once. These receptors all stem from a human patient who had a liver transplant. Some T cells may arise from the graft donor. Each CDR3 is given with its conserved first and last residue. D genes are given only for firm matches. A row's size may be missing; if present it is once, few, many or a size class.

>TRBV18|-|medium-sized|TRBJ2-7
TGTGCCAGCTCACCAGTGGCAGTTCACCTCTTTAGCTCCTACGAGCAGTACTTC
CASSPVAVHLFSSYEQYF
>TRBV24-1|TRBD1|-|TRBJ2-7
TGTGCCACCAGTGATGGGACAGTCTCCTACGAGCAGTACTTC
CATSDGTVSYEQYF
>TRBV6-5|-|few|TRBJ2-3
TGTGCCAGCAGTCTAGGGGTCGCAGATACGCAGTATTTT
CASSLGVADTQYF
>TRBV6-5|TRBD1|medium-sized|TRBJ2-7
TGTGCCAGCGCCCAGTCCGCCGGGACAGCTTCCTACGAGCAGTACTTC
CASAQSAGTASYEQYF
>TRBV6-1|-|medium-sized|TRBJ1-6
TGTGCCAGCATTACGACGTTGAGCTCCTATAATTCACCCCTCCACTTT
CASITTLSSYNSPLHF
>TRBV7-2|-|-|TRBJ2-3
TGTGCCAGCAGCTTATTAGTCTTCCTGACAGATACGCAGTATTTT
CASSLLVFLTDTQYF
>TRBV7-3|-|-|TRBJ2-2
TGTGCCAGCAGCGCTAAGAAGAATACCGGGGAGCTGTTTTTT
CASSAKKNTGELFF
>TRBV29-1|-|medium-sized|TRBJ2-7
TGCAGCGTTAGACAGTCCTACGAGCAGTACTTC
CSVRQSYEQYF
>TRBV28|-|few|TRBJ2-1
TGTGCCAGCAGTTTGGGGGTGGAAGCTGAGCAGTTCTTC
CASSLGVEAEQFF
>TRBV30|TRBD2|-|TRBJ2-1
TGTGCCTGGAGTCTTAGACTAGCCCATGAGCAGTTCTTC
CAWSLRLAHEQFF
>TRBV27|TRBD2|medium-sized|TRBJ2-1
TGTGCCAGCAGACTACGTAGTAGCGGGAGCAATGAGCAGTTCTTC
CASRLRSSGSNEQFF
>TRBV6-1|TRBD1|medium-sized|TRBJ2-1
TGTGCCAGCAGCCTAACCGGGACAGTCAATGAGCAGTTCTTC
CASSLTGTVNEQFF
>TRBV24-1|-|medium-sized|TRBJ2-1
TGTGCCACCAGTGAGCCAGGGGAAAACAATGAGCAGTTCTTC
CATSEPGENNEQFF
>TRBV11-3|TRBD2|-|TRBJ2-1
TGTGCCAGCAGCCGACTAGCGGGGGATGGTGAGCAGTTCTTC
CASSRLAGDGEQFF
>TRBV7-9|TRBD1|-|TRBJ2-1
TGTGCCAGCAGCTTACTAGGGACAGGGTCAAATGAGCAGCTCTTC
CASSLLGTGSNEQLF
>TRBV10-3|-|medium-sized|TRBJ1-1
TGTGCCATCAGTGAGTTTCCCCTGACGTCGGAGAACACTGAAGCTTTCTTT
CAISEFPLTSENTEAFF
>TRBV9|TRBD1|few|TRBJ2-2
TGTGCCAGCACCGACAGGGCAACCAATTATAACACCGGGGAGCTGTTTTTT
CASTDRATNYNTGELFF
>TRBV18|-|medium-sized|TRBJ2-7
TGTGCCAGCTCACCACCCCCAGGGTACTACGAGCAGTACTTC
CASSPPPGYYEQYF
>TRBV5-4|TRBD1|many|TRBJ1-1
TGTGCCAGCAGCTCCCCGGGGACAGGGAACACTGAAGCTTTCTTT
CASSSPGTGNTEAFF
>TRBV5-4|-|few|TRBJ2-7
TGTGCCAGCAGCTTGGACCCACAGCTCGGAGAGCAGTACTTC
CASSLDPQLGEQYF
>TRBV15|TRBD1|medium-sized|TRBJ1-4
TGTGCCACCAGTAGGGACAGCGTCGCAACTAATGAAAAACTGTTTTTT
CATSRDSVATNEKLFF
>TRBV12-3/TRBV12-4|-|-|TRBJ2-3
TGTGCCAGCAGTTTCCCAGGTGCAGATACGCAGTATTTT
CASSFPGADTQYF
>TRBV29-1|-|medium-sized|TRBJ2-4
TGCAGCGGTTCAAAGGGGGGGGCTTGGGGCAAAAACATTCAGTACTTC
CSGSKGGAWGKNIQYF
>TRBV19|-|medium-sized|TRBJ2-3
TGTGCCAGTAGTATAGTGGGCGTATTCGGCACAGATACGCAGTATTTT
CASSIVGVFGTDTQYF
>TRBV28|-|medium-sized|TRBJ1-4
TGTGCCAGCAGTTTATTAGGGGAGGGGGAAAAACTGTTTTTT
CASSLLGEGEKLFF
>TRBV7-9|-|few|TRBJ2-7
TGTGCCAGCAGTCCAGGGGAAACCTACGAGCAGTACTTC
CASSPGETYEQYF
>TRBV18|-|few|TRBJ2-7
TGTGCCAGCTCAGAGAGACAGGGAGGAGAGCAGTACTTC
CASSERQGGEQYF
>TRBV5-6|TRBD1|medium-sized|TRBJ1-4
TGTGCCAGCAGCCAAATAGGACAGGGCAAGGAAAAACTGTTTTTT
CASSQIGQGKEKLFF
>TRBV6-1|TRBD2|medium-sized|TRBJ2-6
TGTGCCAGCAGTGCTTCAAGCGGGGTATCTGGGGCCAACGTCCTGACTTTC
CASSASSGVSGANVLTF
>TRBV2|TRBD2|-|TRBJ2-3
TGTGCCAGCAGTGAGGGGGGGGGAGATACGCAGTATTTT
CASSEGGGDTQYF
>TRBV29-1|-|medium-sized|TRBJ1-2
TGCAGCGTTCGGACAGCCCGGTATGGCTACACCTTC
CSVRTARYGYTF
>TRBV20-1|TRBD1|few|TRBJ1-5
TGCAGTGCTATCAGGGGGAGCAATCAGCCCCAGCATTTT
CSAIRGSNQPQHF
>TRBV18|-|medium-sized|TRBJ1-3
TGTGCCAGCTTCCCTTCGGGGGTGATTGGAAACACCATATATTTT
CASFPSGVIGNTIYF
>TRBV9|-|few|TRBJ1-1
TGTGCCAGCAGCGTACGAGGGGACACTGAAGCTTTCTTT
CASSVRGDTEAFF
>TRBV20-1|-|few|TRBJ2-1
TGCAGTGCTATCTACAATGAGCAGTTCTTC
CSAIYNEQFF